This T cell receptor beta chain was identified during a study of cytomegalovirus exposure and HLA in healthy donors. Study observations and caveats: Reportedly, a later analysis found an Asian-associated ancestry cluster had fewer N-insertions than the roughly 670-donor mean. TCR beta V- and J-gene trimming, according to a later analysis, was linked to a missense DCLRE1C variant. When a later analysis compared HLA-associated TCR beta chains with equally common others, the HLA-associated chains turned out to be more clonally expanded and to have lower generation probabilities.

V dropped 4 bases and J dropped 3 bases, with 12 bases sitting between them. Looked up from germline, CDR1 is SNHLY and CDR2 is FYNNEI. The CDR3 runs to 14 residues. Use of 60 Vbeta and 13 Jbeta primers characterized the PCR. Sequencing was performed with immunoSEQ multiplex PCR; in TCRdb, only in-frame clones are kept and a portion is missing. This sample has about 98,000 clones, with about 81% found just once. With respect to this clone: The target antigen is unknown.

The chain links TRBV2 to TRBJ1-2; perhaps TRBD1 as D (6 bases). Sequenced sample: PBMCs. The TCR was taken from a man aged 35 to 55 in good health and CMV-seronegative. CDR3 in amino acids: CASSGAGVHYGYTF. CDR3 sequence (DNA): TGTGCCAGCAGTGGGGCAGGGGTTCACTATGGCTACACCTTC. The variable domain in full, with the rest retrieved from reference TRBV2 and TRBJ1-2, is EPEVTQTPSHQVTQMGQEVILRCVPISNHLYFYWYRQILGQKVEFLVSFYNNEISEKSEIFDDQFSVERPDGSNFTLKIRSTKLEDSAMYFCASSGAGVHYGYTFGSGTRLTVV.